This T cell receptor (beta chain) was identified during a study of cytomegalovirus exposure and HLA in healthy donors (dated by TCRdb to the late 2010s). Turning to the overall study: An earlier analysis of approximately 590 of the donors reported more than 250 Gb of sequence data and 117 million unique TCR beta sequences from around 200 million T cells. An early release that covered about 600 HLA-typed donors contained approximately 300 gigabases of sequencing data and approximately 85 million unique TCR sequences. Of the 300 to 500 genotyped donors, more than 75% were placed in the genetic ancestry cluster associated with self-reported Caucasian donors. The study aimed to test whether cataloging public T cell receptors could reveal signatures of past pathogen exposure. The T cell repertoires of 670 or so subjects were profiled by immunosequencing and related to cytomegalovirus serostatus. In addition to the first cohort of 666 subjects, a separate validation cohort of under 150 different subjects was used. To predict cytomegalovirus infection status, the study brought together high-throughput TCR immunosequencing, statistical association of individual TCRs with disease status, and machine learning. To study patterns of TCR occurrence, a later analysis re-analyzed previously published TCR beta repertoires from 666 donors and added high-resolution HLA genotyping. In the later analysis, no new phenotypic data were used to find candidate immune exposures; instead, reliance was placed on TCR beta sequences and their occurrence across donors. An earlier analysis of roughly 580 of the donors used high-throughput TCR beta sequencing to judge whether each TCR beta V gene segment behaved as functional or pseudogenic. Alongside the repertoire data, information on donor age, sex, ethnicity and CMV serostatus was compiled. A later genetic analysis used genome-wide SNP genotypes for about 55% of the 666 donors, treating that subset as a discovery cohort. Every repertoire in the discovery cohort had been generated on one and the same sequencing platform. HLA typing covered class I and class II loci at four-digit resolution. Typing coverage varied by locus: roughly 629-640 donors for A, B, C, DRB1 and DQB1; approximately 520 for DQA1; approximately 610 for DPA1; 400 to 480 for DPB1. Roughly five DR-DQ haplotypes were handled as single units for association and clustering because linkage in the cohort was strong. Among around 400 genotyped donors of the cohort, an average of roughly 230,000 unique TCR beta nucleotide sequences was sequenced per donor, of which 15% to 20% were non-productive.

The library was built by means of the immunoSEQ multiplex PCR assay. For the multiplex PCR, a mixture combining 60 forward primers for TCR Vbeta segments and 13 reverse primers for TCR Jbeta segments was used. The CDR3 region of rearranged TCR beta genes was amplified from genomic DNA with a multiplex PCR assay. The amplified TCR beta libraries were sequenced on the Illumina HiSeq System as 87-base-pair reads. On the authors' methods: In a later analysis, 70 million to 95 million unique TCR beta chains were counted across the roughly 700 repertoires, and around 10 million of these chains were shared by at least two donors. Raw reads were error-corrected and collapsed into unique sequences with a nearest-neighbor algorithm that merged closely related sequences to remove PCR and sequencing errors. To assign V, D and J gene segments, CDR3 sequences were aligned to IMGT reference sequences. For a sequence to be retained, at least a six-nucleotide match to both a V gene segment and a J gene segment was required. A rearrangement counted as productive if the CDR3 had no stop codons and remained in frame with V and J, and every other rearrangement counted as non-productive. Following IMGT convention, CDR3 was defined as the stretch from the second conserved V-encoded cysteine to the conserved J-encoded phenylalanine. The earlier analysis of approximately 590 of the donors excluded any sequence lacking an unambiguous match to a single V gene segment. An earlier analysis of approximately 590 of the donors classified V segments as functional when productive rearrangements were above 56.7% and as segregating when the standard deviation between donors was above 5%. A statistical classification framework was built to diagnose cytomegalovirus status from the catalog of TCR beta chain sequences. In a later analysis, V and J genes were assigned by comparing TCR nucleotide sequences against IMGT/GENE-DB human TR gene sequences. The TCRdist pipeline was used in a later analysis to assign CDR3 sequences and most-parsimonious VDJ recombination scenarios. In a later analysis, each TCR beta chain was defined by its CDR3 amino acid sequence together with its V-gene family, and reads without a unique V-gene family were excluded. To address suspected cross-contamination and a sequencing artifact, a later analysis removed 550 to 750 highly shared, low-generation-probability nucleotide sequences. For each public chain, a later analysis derived a clonal expansion index from normalized ranks of inferred template counts within each repertoire. Generation probabilities in a later analysis came from a VDJ recombination model fitted to out-of-frame rearrangements, and those results were checked against IGoR. Hypergeometric tests were used in a later analysis to score TCR-TCR, TCR-HLA and TCR-CMV co-occurrence, with a repertoire-size bias correction applied to the TCR pairs. In a later analysis, false discovery rates were estimated by permuting HLA or CMV assignments 20 times. A later analysis grouped co-occurring TCRs with DBSCAN, adding TCRdist sequence similarity when clustering within HLA-allele-positive subsets. Co-occurrence clustering excluded repertoires with fewer than 30,000 or more than 120,000 public chains, plus five with anomalous nucleotide sharing. TCRdb limited this immuneACCESS table to in-frame rearrangements with V and J called. A share of clones is missing; checked studies link under half to unresolved V genes, and the rest is unexplained. V, J and clone size are those of that table, while D and trimming were read from the DNA. The sample table contains approximately 120,000 clones; only one count was recorded for 81% of them. The ten largest clones represent around 4% of the sample.

General study outcomes and caveats: V-gene and J-gene trimming of TCR beta chains was associated with a missense DCLRE1C variant in a later genetic analysis, and the association was replicated in an independent cohort. Three of the identified cytomegalovirus-associated TCR beta chains were confirmed in vitro to be specific for cytomegalovirus antigens. Roughly uniform sequencing depth across donors was assumed in presence/absence analyses, although this assumption may not hold. The sequencing pipeline was judged likely to have produced a cluster of highly shared sequence variants as a technical artifact. Most CMV-associated TCR beta chains appeared to be HLA-restricted in a later analysis, and the HLA associations seemed to be driven largely by CMV exposure. Correlated functional status among segregating V segments might be attributable to linkage disequilibrium, but an unknown experimental factor could not be ruled out. Because HLA typing was unavailable for some donors at each locus, only the typed subset was used in association tests. Several of the top co-occurrence clusters appeared to be linked to parvovirus B19, influenza, CMV and Epstein-Barr virus, according to a later analysis. A later genetic analysis reported fewer N-insertions in productive TCRs among donors in an Asian-associated ancestry cluster than the roughly 700-donor mean. A later analysis found that TCR association rates varied across HLA loci, with DRB1 alleles showing the most associated TCRs and HLA-C alleles the fewest. Some IMGT-functional V segments, including TRBV6-2 and TRBV6-3, could not be distinguished by the 87-base-pair reads and were therefore excluded. When HLA alleles, especially DR and DQ, strongly co-occurred, TCR associations were difficult to assign to individual alleles. A total of roughly 160 TCR beta chains were listed by the study as associated with cytomegalovirus. Because counts were too low, about 18 rarely observed V segments, including chromosome 9 orphons, were excluded from the earlier analysis of some 540 of the donors. While some public TCRs were present in many individuals, most TCR sequences turned up only very rarely across donors. The cohort was sequenced for TCR beta chains only, and without alpha or paired-chain data the features that could be detected were limited. At a false discovery rate of 0.05, a later analysis linked fewer than 20,000 TCR beta sequences to specific HLA alleles. Broadly in line with IMGT annotations, most TCR beta V segments showed up in productive rearrangements about 90% or about 30% of the time in an earlier analysis of several hundred of the donors. According to the authors, the approach could potentially be generalized to other disease states and immunological phenotypes. The classifier was reported to diagnose cytomegalovirus status with high specificity and sensitivity in both the original and validation cohorts. A further reported finding was that TCR beta sequences accurately predicted the HLA-A and HLA-B alleles for most subjects in the first cohort. A later analysis found that HLA-associated TCR beta chains were more clonally expanded and had lower generation probabilities than equally common non-associated chains. For the cohort, immune exposure information was limited to CMV serostatus.

The cohort comprised fewer than 750 healthy bone marrow donors. At the time of sampling, every cohort member was nominally healthy, though immune exposures that went unrecorded were likely present. The donor was CMV seropositive and belonged to the group of 250 to 300 seropositive cohort members. Each donor provided a peripheral blood sample, and peripheral blood mononuclear cells were used for TCR beta sequencing. Genomic DNA was extracted from the blood cell samples with the Qiagen DNeasy Blood Extraction Kit. Reading the germline V gene gives CDR1 SGHVS and CDR2 FNYEAQ. V is cut by 5 bases and J by 2 bases, and the space between the germline ends is 14 bases. From cysteine to phenylalanine, the CDR3 is 15 amino acids long. Only the CDR3 region is kept as DNA, spanning 45 bases read in frame from base 1. In regard to this clone: Its antigen is not yet known. No qualities accompany the bases; no much larger clone lies one base away.

The chain is made from TRBV7-6 and TRBJ2-3, with TRBD2 tentatively as D gene (6 bases match). The sample consisted of PBMCs. This sequence originates from a man younger than 35 in good health and CMV-seropositive. The CDR3 reads as follows: CASSPGLDITDTQYF. Here is the DNA: TGTGCCAGCAGCCCGGGACTTGATATCACAGATACGCAGTATTTT.